Below, 26 T cell receptor beta chains from the same sample are listed, as sequenced in a study of identical twins. Each CDR3 protein is one row after TCRdb ran MiXCR on the 5' RACE reads. The data hold 650,000 to 800,000 distinct CDR3 sequences, with 8.5% to 9.5% observed a single time. These data were also reused for a study on yellow fever vaccine responses in identical twins.

Sequenced material: PBMCs. The receptors were sampled from a woman between 18 and 29 years old in good health.

This clonotype showed up just a few times. The chain is built from TRBV5-6 and TRBJ2-7, with 7 bases lining up with TRBD1. Germline CDR1 and CDR2: SGHDT and YYEEEE. Trimming removed 4 bases from V and 7 bases from J; junction bases left unmatched: 5. The CDR3 has 12 residues. DNA of the CDR3: TGTGCCAGCAGCCATAACAGGGGAGAGCAGTACTTC. Translated, it gives CASSHNRGEQYF.

V usage is TRBV4-3 and J usage is TRBJ2-7; D perhaps matches TRBD2 (6 bases). The V gene lost 0 bases and the J gene lost 3 bases, with 12 bases spanning the gap. The CDR3 sequence is 15 residues long. Germline loops: CDR1 LGHNA, CDR2 YSLEER. The CDR3 sequence: CASSQDRAGSYEQYF. The CDR3 coding sequence is TGCGCCAGCAGCCAAGATCGGGCCGGGAGCTACGAGCAGTACTTC.

The chain links TRBV7-6 to TRBJ2-3, with D perhaps being TRBD1 or TRBD2 (6 bases each). The V gene lost 1 base and the J gene lost 0 bases, with 14 bases spanning the gap. CDR3 length equals 17 residues. The germline V gene encodes CDR1 SGHVS and CDR2 FNYEAQ. The CDR3 bases are TGTGCCAGCAGCTTAGGGTCCGGGGGCTTTAGCACAGATACGCAGTATTTT. Amino acid sequence: CASSLGSGGFSTDTQYF.

The CDR3 loop reads CASTMLPRGRIGEKLFF. The DNA of the CDR3 is TGTGCCAGCACCATGCTTCCCAGGGGGCGCATTGGAGAAAAACTGTTTTTT. The chain links TRBV7-9 to TRBJ1-4; the match to TRBD1 covers 8 bases. The V segment lost 7 bases and the J segment 8 bases; nucleotides outside the gene matches: 18. The CDR3 runs to 17 residues. The germline CDR1 and CDR2 sequences are SEHNR and FQNEAQ (reference sequence). Variable domain in full (rest from reference TRBV7-9 and TRBJ1-4): DTGVSQNPRHKITKRGQNVTFRCDPISEHNRLYWYRQTLGQGPEFLTYFQNEAQLEKSRLLSDRFSAERPKGSFSTLEIQRTEQGDSAMYLCASTMLPRGRIGEKLFFGSGTQLSVL.

The chain joins TRBV6-5 to TRBJ2-1; 7 nucleotides match TRBD2. CDR1 and CDR2 from the germline V gene are MNHEY and SVGAGI. With V trimmed by 2 bases and J by 0 bases, 13 bases remained unmatched. The CDR3 is made up of 19 amino acids. The CDR3 sequence is CASSYGAYPAGSSYNEQFF. The CDR3 region has the DNA TGTGCCAGCAGTTACGGGGCATACCCAGCGGGGAGCTCCTACAATGAGCAGTTCTTC.

V is TRBV6-4 and J is TRBJ2-3, with D tentatively TRBD2 (7 bases). Trimming took off 6 bases at V and 1 base at J, with 17 bases between the two ends. CDR1 is MRHNA and CDR2 is SNTAGT in the germline V gene. The CDR3 has 16 amino acids. The CDR3 loop reads CASSEGGADGTDTQYF. DNA for the CDR3: TGTGCCAGCAGCGAAGGGGGGGCAGATGGCACAGATACGCAGTATTTT.

This clonotype turned up a few times. The chain couples TRBV7-9 to TRBJ2-7, with 8 nucleotides matching TRBD1. Per germline, CDR1 SEHNR and CDR2 FQNEAQ (reference sequence). The CDR3 has 13 residues. J gave up 5 bases and V 4 bases, and 4 bases lay outside the gene matches. The CDR3 sequence is CASSSDRVHEQYF. DNA of the CDR3: TGTGCCAGCAGCTCGGACAGGGTCCACGAGCAGTACTTC.

This clonotype was counted between two and nine times. The chain couples TRBV6-2 or TRBV6-3 to TRBJ1-4; 10 bases agree with TRBD1. The V and J ends lost 6 bases and 6 bases, in that order; junction bases with no gene match: 7. CDR1 MNHEY and CDR2 SVGEGT come from the germline V gene. This CDR3 is built from 15 residues. Written as DNA, the CDR3 is TGTGCCAGCAGGCGACCCGGGACAGGGGATGAAAAACTGTTTTTT. Amino acids: CASRRPGTGDEKLFF.

This clonotype was detected many times. The V call is TRBV3-1, the J call TRBJ2-6; D is possibly TRBD1 or TRBD2 (5 bases each). The CDR3 sequence is 16 residues long. Germline CDR1 LGHDT, CDR2 YNNKEL (reference sequence). V gave up 3 bases and J gave up 0 bases, with 9 bases separating them. The CDR3 region is CASSQGPSSGANVLTF. The CDR3 nucleotides are TGTGCCAGCAGCCAGGGACCGTCCTCTGGGGCCAACGTCCTGACTTTC.

This clonotype was detected only a few times. The rearrangement joins TRBV5-6 to TRBJ2-3; possible D gene TRBD2, 6 bases. The CDR3 is 15 residues long. Germline values: CDR1 SGHDT, CDR2 YYEEEE. Trimming took off 5 bases at V and 4 bases at J, with 17 bases between the two ends. CDR3 DNA: TGTGCCAGCAGTTGGGAGGCTAGCGCATCAGATACGCAGTATTTT. Its protein is CASSWEASASDTQYF.

The table lists this clonotype with a few counts. This chain joins TRBV19 and TRBJ2-5, with TRBD1 matching over 8 bases. The CDR3 loop spans 12 amino acids. The V segment lost 6 bases and the J segment 3 bases; nucleotides outside the gene matches: 0. CDR1 LNHDA and CDR2 SQIVND come from the germline V gene (reference sequence). CDR3 residues: CASRGQEETQYF. The CDR3 region has the DNA TGTGCCAGTAGGGGACAGGAAGAGACCCAGTACTTC.

This clonotype appeared many times. The chain uses TRBV5-6 and TRBJ2-2; no clear D. The CDR3 consists of 12 residues. V was cut by 1 base and J by 3 bases, with 1 base left in between. Per germline, CDR1 SGHDT and CDR2 YYEEEE. The chain's CDR3 is CASSLYTGELFF. CDR3 nucleotides: TGTGCCAGCAGCTTGTACACCGGGGAGCTGTTTTTT.

This clonotype has a handful of counts. The CDR3 nucleotides are TGTGCCAGCACCTACGGTTCCGGGTATACGCAGTATTTT. It is translated as CASTYGSGYTQYF. This rearrangement joins TRBV6-1 to TRBJ2-3; D uncertain. CDR1 is MNHNS and CDR2 is SASEGT in the germline V gene. The V end was cut by 7 bases, the J end by 7 bases, with 15 bases between. The CDR3 covers 13 residues.

Points on this clonotype: Relative to the germline gene, one junction end is altered; a read error may explain this. The chain carries TRBV7-7 and TRBJ2-3, with 7 bases fitting TRBD2. Germline V CDR1 and CDR2: SSHAT, FNYEAQ (reference sequence). This CDR3 is built from 15 residues. The DNA for the CDR3 is TGTGCTAGCAGCTTAGTGCCTAGCGGAACAGATACGCAGTATTTT. It codes for CASSLVPSGTDTQYF.

This clonotype was seen a handful of times. This sequence joins TRBV13 and TRBJ2-7; TRBD1 is a possible D gene (8 bases). V was pared by 5 bases and J by 5 bases, with 19 bases between. CDR3 size: 15 residues. Germline V gene lookup returns CDR1 PRHDT and CDR2 FYEKMQ (reference sequence). This CDR3 reads CASSRGGRGLNEQYF. The CDR3 DNA reads TGTGCCAGCAGCAGGGGGGGCAGGGGGCTCAACGAGCAGTACTTC.

This clonotype was seen only a few times. This rearrangement joins TRBV2 to TRBJ2-3; 8 bases are a match to TRBD1. J was trimmed by 5 bases and V by 6 bases; bases with no gene match: 10. Germline V gives CDR1 SNHLY, CDR2 FYNNEI. CDR3 length: 15 residues. CDR3 amino acids: CASSLTGDGGDTQYF. CDR3 DNA: TGTGCCAGCAGCTTGACAGGGGATGGGGGAGATACGCAGTATTTT.

The chain links TRBV28 to TRBJ2-2; tentative D call: TRBD1 (6 bases). Deletions cut 0 bases from V and 3 bases from J, with 17 bases between. The CDR3 contains 18 residues. Looked up from germline, CDR1 is MDHEN and CDR2 is SYDVKM. CDR3 DNA: TGTGCCAGCAGTTTATGGGGGGTGACAGGTCCGGACACCGGGGAGCTGTTTTTT. This gives the protein CASSLWGVTGPDTGELFF.

The chain links TRBV20-1 to TRBJ2-4; possibly TRBD1 or TRBD2 for D (5 bases each). The V and J ends lost 6 bases and 6 bases respectively, with 18 bases between them. The CDR3 is 14 amino acids. CDR1 is DFQATT, CDR2 SNEGSKA, per germline (reference sequence). The CDR3 DNA sequence: TGCAGTGCCCCCATAGGGGTTGGGGGAAACATTCAGTACTTC. Amino acid sequence: CSAPIGVGGNIQYF.

This clonotype appeared a few times. The chain combines TRBV5-5 with TRBJ2-2, with D perhaps being TRBD1 or TRBD2 (5 bases each). Germline-derived CDR1 and CDR2 are SGHKS and YYEKEE (reference sequence). V was shortened by 4 bases and J by 1 base, with 11 bases between the two germline ends. The CDR3 is made up of 15 amino acids. CDR3: CASSTGTVNTGELFF. DNA for the CDR3: TGTGCCAGCAGCACCGGGACGGTGAACACCGGGGAGCTGTTTTTT.

DNA for the CDR3: TGTGCCAGCAGAGCTTCGACCCCCTCAGCGACAGATACGCAGTATTTT. It specifies CASRASTPSATDTQYF. The chain combines TRBV2 with TRBJ2-3; the D is unclear. The CDR3 is 16 residues long. Germline CDR1 reads SNHLY; CDR2 reads FYNNEI. Trimming cost V 6 bases and J 3 bases, with 19 bases left between them.

This clonotype appeared once. The V call is TRBV20-1, the J call TRBJ2-1, with 8 nucleotides matching TRBD2. This CDR3 spans 16 amino acids. Looked up from germline, CDR1 is DFQATT and CDR2 is SNEGSKA (reference sequence). Trimming took 5 bases from V and 7 from J; bases not matched to a gene: 16. This CDR3 is CSAQSLTGGPGNEQFF. The CDR3 DNA reads as TGCAGTGCTCAATCACTCACGGGAGGGCCGGGGAATGAGCAGTTCTTC.

In its sample, this clonotype was seen many times. This chain links TRBV29-1 with TRBJ2-2; 16 nucleotides match TRBD2. CDR1 and CDR2 from the germline V gene are SQVTM and ANQGSEA. Trimming at V came to 4 bases and at J to 0 bases, leaving 2 bases not matched to a gene. CDR3 length: 17 amino acids. As DNA, the CDR3 is TGCAGCGTTGGGGGACTAGCGGGGGGGGCGAACACCGGGGAGCTGTTTTTT. It specifies CSVGGLAGGANTGELFF.

This clonotype appeared many times. This chain links TRBV29-1 with TRBJ2-7; 7 nucleotides line up with TRBD1. Looked up from germline, CDR1 is SQVTM and CDR2 is ANQGSEA. V shed 2 bases and J 3 bases; nucleotides not matched to a gene: 10. CDR3 size: 15 residues. The CDR3 loop reads CSVERLAGGNYEQYF. The CDR3 nucleotides read TGCAGCGTTGAAAGATTGGCAGGGGGAAACTACGAGCAGTACTTC.

The sample holds a few counts of this clonotype. The rearrangement joins TRBV19 to TRBJ2-1, with TRBD2 matching 8 bases. CDR3 length equals 15 residues. With 4 bases clipped from V and 2 bases from J, the junction kept 4 bases outside the gene matches. CDR1 and CDR2 (germline): LNHDA, SQIVND (reference sequence). CDR3 sequence: CASSTLAGAYNEQFF. The CDR3 DNA reads TGTGCCAGTAGTACCCTAGCGGGCGCCTACAATGAGCAGTTCTTC. Filled out from reference TRBV19 and TRBJ2-1, the complete variable domain reads DGGITQSPKYLFRKEGQNVTLSCEQNLNHDAMYWYRQDPGQGLRLIYYSQIVNDFQKGDIAEGYSVSREKKESFPLTVTSAQKNPTAFYLCASSTLAGAYNEQFFGPGTRLTVL.

V is TRBV6-1 and J is TRBJ1-1, with 11 nucleotides matching TRBD1. Germline CDR1 MNHNS, CDR2 SASEGT. The CDR3 consists of 17 residues. V lost 6 bases, J lost 3 bases, and 12 bases stayed unmatched. This CDR3 is CASSPRTGGDEDTEAFF. CDR3 DNA sequence: TGTGCCAGCAGCCCGCGGACAGGGGGCGACGAAGACACTGAAGCTTTCTTT.

The chain joins TRBV4-2 to TRBJ2-6; 7 bases agree with TRBD2. The CDR3 spans 19 residues. Germline values: CDR1 LGHNA, CDR2 YNFKEQ. Losses at the gene ends were 1 base for V and 0 bases for J; bases not matched to a gene: 9. In DNA, the CDR3 is TGTGCCAGCAGCCAAGCCCCGGGAGGTATGGGCTCTGGGGCCAACGTCCTGACTTTC. Translation gives CASSQAPGGMGSGANVLTF.